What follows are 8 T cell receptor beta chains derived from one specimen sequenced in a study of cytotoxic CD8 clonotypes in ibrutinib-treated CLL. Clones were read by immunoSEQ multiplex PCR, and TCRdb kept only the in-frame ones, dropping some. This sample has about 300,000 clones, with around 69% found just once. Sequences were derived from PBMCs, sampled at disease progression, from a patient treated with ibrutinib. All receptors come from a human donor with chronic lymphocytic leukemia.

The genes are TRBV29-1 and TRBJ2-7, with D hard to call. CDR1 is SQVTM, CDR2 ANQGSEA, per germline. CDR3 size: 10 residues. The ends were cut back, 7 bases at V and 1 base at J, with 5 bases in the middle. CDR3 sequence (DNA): TGCAGCGCCGGGTCCTACGAGCAGTACTTC. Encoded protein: CSAGSYEQYF.

The CDR3 DNA reads TGTGCCAGCAGGGACCCCGGGACAGGCAACTATGGCTACACCTTC. Protein product: CASRDPGTGNYGYTF. The genes are TRBV2 and TRBJ1-2; 8 bases line up with TRBD1. The CDR3 length is 15 residues. The junction had 8 bases not matched to a gene; V was cut back by 6 bases and J by 2 bases. Germline V gene lookup returns CDR1 SNHLY and CDR2 FYNNEI.

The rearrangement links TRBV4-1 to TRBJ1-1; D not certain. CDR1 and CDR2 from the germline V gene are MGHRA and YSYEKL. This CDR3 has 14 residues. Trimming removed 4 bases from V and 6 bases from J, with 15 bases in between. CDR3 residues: CASSPGPLGPEAFF. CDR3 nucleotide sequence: TGCGCCAGCAGCCCCGGGCCCCTCGGACCTGAAGCTTTCTTT.

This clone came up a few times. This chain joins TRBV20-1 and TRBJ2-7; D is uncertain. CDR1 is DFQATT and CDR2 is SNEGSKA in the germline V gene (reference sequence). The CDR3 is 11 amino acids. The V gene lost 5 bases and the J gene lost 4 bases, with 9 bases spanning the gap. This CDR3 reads CSADEGYEQYF. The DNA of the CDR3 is TGCAGTGCTGACGAAGGGTACGAGCAGTACTTC.

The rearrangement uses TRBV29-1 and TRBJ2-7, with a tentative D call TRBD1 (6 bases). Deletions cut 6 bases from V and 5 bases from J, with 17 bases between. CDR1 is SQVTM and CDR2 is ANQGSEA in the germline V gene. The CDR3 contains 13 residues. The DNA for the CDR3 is TGCAGCGTGGGCAACAGGGTAGGAGACGAGCAGTACTTC. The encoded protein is CSVGNRVGDEQYF.

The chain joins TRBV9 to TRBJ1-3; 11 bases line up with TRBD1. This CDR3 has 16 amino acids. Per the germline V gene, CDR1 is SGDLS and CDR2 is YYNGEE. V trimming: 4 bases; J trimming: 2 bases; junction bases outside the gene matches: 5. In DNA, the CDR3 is TGTGCCAGCAGCCCTTGGGACAGGGGGACTGGAAACACCATATATTTT. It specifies CASSPWDRGTGNTIYF.

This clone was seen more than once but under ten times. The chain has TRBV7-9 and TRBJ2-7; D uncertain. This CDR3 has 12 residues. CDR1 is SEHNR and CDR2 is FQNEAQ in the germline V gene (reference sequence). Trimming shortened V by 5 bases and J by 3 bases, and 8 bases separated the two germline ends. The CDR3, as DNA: TGTGCCAGCAGCGTCCAGATCTACGAGCAGTACTTC. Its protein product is CASSVQIYEQYF.

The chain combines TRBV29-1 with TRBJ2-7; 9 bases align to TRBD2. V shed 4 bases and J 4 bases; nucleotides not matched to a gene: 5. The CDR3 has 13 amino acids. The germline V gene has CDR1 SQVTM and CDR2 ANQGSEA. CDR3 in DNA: TGCAGCGTTGCGGGACTAGCACTTTACGAGCAGTACTTC. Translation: CSVAGLALYEQYF.